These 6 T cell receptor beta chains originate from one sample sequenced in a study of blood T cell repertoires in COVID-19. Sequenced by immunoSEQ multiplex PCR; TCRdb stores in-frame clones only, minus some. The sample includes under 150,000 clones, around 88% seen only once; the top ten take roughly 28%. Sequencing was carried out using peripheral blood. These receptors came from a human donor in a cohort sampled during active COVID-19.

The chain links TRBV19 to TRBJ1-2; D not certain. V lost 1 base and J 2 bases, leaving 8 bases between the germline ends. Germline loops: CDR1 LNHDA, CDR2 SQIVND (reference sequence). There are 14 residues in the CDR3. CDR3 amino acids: CASSIGNSNYGYTF. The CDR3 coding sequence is TGTGCCAGTAGTATAGGCAACAGCAACTATGGCTACACCTTC.

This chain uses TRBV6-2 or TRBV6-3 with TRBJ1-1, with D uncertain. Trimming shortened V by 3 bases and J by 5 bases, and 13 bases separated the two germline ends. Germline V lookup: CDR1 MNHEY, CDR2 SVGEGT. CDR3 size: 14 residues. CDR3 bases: TGTGCCAGCAGTTATACGGGTTCGGAGACTGAAGCTTTCTTT. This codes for CASSYTGSETEAFF.

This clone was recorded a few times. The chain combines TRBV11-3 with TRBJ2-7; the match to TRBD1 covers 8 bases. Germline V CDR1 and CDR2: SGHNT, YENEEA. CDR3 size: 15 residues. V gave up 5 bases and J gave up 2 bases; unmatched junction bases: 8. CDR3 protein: CASSPGTGETYEQYF. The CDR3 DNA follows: TGTGCCAGCAGCCCGGGGACAGGCGAGACCTACGAGCAGTACTTC. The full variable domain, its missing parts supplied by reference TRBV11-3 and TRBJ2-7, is EAGVVQSPRYKIIEKKQPVAFWCNPISGHNTLYWYLQNLGQGPELLIRYENEEAVDDSQLPKDRFSAERLKGVDSTLKIQPAELGDSAVYLCASSPGTGETYEQYFGPGTRLTVT.

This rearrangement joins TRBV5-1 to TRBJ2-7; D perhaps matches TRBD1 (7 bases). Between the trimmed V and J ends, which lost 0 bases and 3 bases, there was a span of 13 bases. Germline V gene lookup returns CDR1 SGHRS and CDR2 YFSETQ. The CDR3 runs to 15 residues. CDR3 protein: CASSLEAGGGYEQYF. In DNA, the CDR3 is TGCGCCAGCAGCTTGGAGGCAGGGGGAGGCTACGAGCAGTACTTC. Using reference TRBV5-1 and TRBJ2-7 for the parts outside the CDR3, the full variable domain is KAGVTQTPRYLIKTRGQQVTLSCSPISGHRSVSWYQQTPGQGLQFLFEYFSETQRNKGNFPGRFSGRQFSNSRSEMNVSTLELGDSALYLCASSLEAGGGYEQYFGPGTRLTVT.

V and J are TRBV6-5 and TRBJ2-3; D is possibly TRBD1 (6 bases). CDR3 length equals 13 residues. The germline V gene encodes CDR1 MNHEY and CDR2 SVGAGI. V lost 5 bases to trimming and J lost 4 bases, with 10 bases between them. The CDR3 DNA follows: TGTGCCAGCAGTCGCAGGGGACCAGATACGCAGTATTTT. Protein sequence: CASSRRGPDTQYF.

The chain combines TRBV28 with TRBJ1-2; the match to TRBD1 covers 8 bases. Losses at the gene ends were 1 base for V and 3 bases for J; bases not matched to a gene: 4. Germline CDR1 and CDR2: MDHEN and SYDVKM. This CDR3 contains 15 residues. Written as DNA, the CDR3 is TGTGCCAGCAGTTTATCCTGGACAGGGTACTATGGCTACACCTTC. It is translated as CASSLSWTGYYGYTF.